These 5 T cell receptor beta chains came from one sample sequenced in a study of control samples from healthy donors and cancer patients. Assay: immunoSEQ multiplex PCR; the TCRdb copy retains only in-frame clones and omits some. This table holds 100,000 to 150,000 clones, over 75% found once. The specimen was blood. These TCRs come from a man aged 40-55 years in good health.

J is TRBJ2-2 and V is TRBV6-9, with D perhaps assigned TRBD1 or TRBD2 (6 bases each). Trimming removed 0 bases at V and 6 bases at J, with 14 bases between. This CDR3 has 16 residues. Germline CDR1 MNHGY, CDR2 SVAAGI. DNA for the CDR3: TGTGCCAGCAGTTATTCGGGGGTTGGGGGGCCCGGGGAGCTGTTTTTT. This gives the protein CASSYSGVGGPGELFF.

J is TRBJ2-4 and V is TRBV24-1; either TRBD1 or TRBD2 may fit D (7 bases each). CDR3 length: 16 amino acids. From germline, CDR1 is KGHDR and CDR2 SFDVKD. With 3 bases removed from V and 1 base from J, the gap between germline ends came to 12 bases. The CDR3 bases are TGTGCCACCAGTGATACCAGGGGGGGGGCCAAAAACATTCAGTACTTC. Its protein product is CATSDTRGGAKNIQYF.

The CDR3 DNA reads as TGTGCCAGCAGTTACCCAATCGGACTAGACAATGAGCAGTTCTTC. Translation gives CASSYPIGLDNEQFF. This chain connects TRBV6-2 or TRBV6-3 to TRBJ2-1; TRBD2 aligns across 7 bases. The CDR3 spans 15 residues. J was trimmed by 5 bases and V by 2 bases; bases with no gene match: 6. Germline lookup yields CDR1 MNHEY and CDR2 SVGEGT.

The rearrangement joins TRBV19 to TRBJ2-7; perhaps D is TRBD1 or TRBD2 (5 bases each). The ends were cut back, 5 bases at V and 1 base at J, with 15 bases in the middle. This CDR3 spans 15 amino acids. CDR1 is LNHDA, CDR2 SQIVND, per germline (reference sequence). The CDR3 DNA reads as TGTGCCAGTAGTCCCGGGATGGGGCTGTCCTACGAGCAGTACTTC. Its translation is CASSPGMGLSYEQYF.

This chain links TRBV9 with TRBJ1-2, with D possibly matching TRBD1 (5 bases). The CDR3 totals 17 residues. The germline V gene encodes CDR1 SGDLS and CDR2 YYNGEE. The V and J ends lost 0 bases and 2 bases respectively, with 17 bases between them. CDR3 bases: TGTGCCAGCAGCGTAGATCCGGGGCTGTATGGAAACTATGGCTACACCTTC. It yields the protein CASSVDPGLYGNYGYTF. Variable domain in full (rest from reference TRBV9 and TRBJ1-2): DSGVTQTPKHLITATGQRVTLRCSPRSGDLSVYWYQQSLDQGLQFLIQYYNGEERAKGNILERFSAQQFPDLHSELNLSSLELGDSALYFCASSVDPGLYGNYGYTFGSGTRLTVV.